The 32 T cell receptor beta chains reported below all come from one sample, sequenced in a study of T-cell memory formation after mild COVID-19. MiXCR, applied by TCRdb to the 5' RACE reads, yields one record per CDR3 protein. In the table there are roughly 310,000 distinct CDR3 sequences, about 15% of which are singletons. Material: PBMCs or a T cell subset sorted from them (not recorded which). These TCRs come from a man aged 18 to 35 who had mild COVID-19 (a few samples of this study predate the infection). Cell type and time point are not known.

The CDR3 nucleotides read TGCGCCAGCAGCTTGGAGATGCGGGGAATTACCAACACGCAGTATTTT. Translation gives CASSLEMRGITNTQYF. The chain couples TRBV5-1 to TRBJ2-3; the D gene is possibly TRBD2 (6 bases). The CDR3 has 16 residues. Germline CDR1 and CDR2: SGHRS and YFSETQ. V shed 0 bases and J shed 9 bases, with 20 bases lying between them.

This clonotype appeared a few times. V and J are TRBV4-3 and TRBJ1-1, with 12 bases that match TRBD1. CDR1 LGHNA and CDR2 YSLEER come from the germline V gene. Losses at the gene ends were 1 base for V and 4 bases for J; bases not matched to a gene: 4. The CDR3 loop spans 16 amino acids. The CDR3 coding sequence is TGCGCCAGCAGCCAAGTTCCGGGACAGGGGGCCACTGAAGCTTTCTTT. Its translation is CASSQVPGQGATEAFF.

The chain employs TRBV20-1 and TRBJ1-1; D possibly corresponds to TRBD1 (5 bases). The CDR3 is 14 amino acids. The ends were cut back, 3 bases at V and 0 bases at J, with 11 bases in the middle. In germline, CDR1 is DFQATT, CDR2 SNEGSKA (reference sequence). The CDR3 coding sequence is TGCAGTGCTAGGCAGGGCGGGATGAACACTGAAGCTTTCTTT. Protein product: CSARQGGMNTEAFF.

This clonotype was counted between two and nine times. CDR3 nucleotide sequence: TGTGCCAGCAGTTACCTCCGGACGGGAGGTGGCTATGGCTACACCTTC. Residues: CASSYLRTGGGYGYTF. This sequence joins TRBV6-5 and TRBJ1-2; D unresolved. The CDR3 is made up of 16 amino acids. Germline values: CDR1 MNHEY, CDR2 SVGAGI. Trimming took 2 bases from V and 4 from J, leaving 17 bases between them.

The sample holds many counts of this clonotype. The chain links TRBV9 to TRBJ2-7; TRBD1 matches 7 bases. The germline CDR1 and CDR2 sequences are SGDLS and YYNGEE. The V segment lost 3 bases and the J segment 1 base; nucleotides outside the gene matches: 7. The CDR3 length is 15 residues. The CDR3 region has the DNA TGTGCCAGCAGCGCCACAGGGGAATTGTCCTACGAGCAGTACTTC. It yields the protein CASSATGELSYEQYF.

This clonotype was counted only a few times. This rearrangement joins TRBV18 to TRBJ2-7, with TRBD2 identical over 11 bases. Germline V gene data show CDR1 as KGHSH and CDR2 as LQKENI. V shed 6 bases, J shed 6 bases, and the junction held 4 bases outside the gene matches. The CDR3 has 13 amino acids. CDR3 nucleotides: TGTGCCAGCTCCGATAGCGGGGGGGGCGAGCAGTACGTC. Its translation is CASSDSGGGEQYV.

This chain connects TRBV5-1 to TRBJ2-3; possibly TRBD1 for D (6 bases). Trimming removed 3 bases at V and 2 bases at J, with 16 bases between. Germline V gene data show CDR1 as SGHRS and CDR2 as YFSETQ. CDR3 size: 16 residues. The CDR3, as DNA: TGCGCCAGCAGCTGGTCGCTCGACAGGATCACAGATACGCAGTATTTT. Translating gives CASSWSLDRITDTQYF.

The V call is TRBV25-1, the J call TRBJ2-3; D is undetermined. The germline V and J ends were trimmed by 6 bases and 6 bases, with 10 bases remaining between them. There are 12 residues in the CDR3. Germline V lookup: CDR1 MGHDK, CDR2 SYGVNS. CDR3 sequence reads: CASSAARDTQYF. The CDR3 region has the DNA TGTGCCAGCAGCGCCGCTCGGGATACGCAGTATTTT.

V is TRBV14 and J is TRBJ2-2; no definite D call. The germline gives CDR1 SGHDN, CDR2 FVKESK. The CDR3 is 13 amino acids. Deletions cut 3 bases from V and 4 bases from J, with 6 bases between. CDR3 in amino acids: CASSQYITGELFF. For the CDR3, the DNA is TGTGCCAGCAGCCAGTATATCACCGGGGAGCTGTTTTTT.

Only a few counts were recorded for this clonotype. The chain couples TRBV20-1 to TRBJ1-6; D might be TRBD1 (6 bases). This CDR3 region has 16 residues. CDR1 and CDR2 (germline): DFQATT, SNEGSKA (reference sequence). V lost 2 bases and J lost 0, with 11 bases in between. CDR3 loop: CSARKTDSSYNSPLHF. The CDR3 DNA reads as TGCAGTGCTAGAAAGACGGACAGCTCCTATAATTCACCCCTCCACTTT.

A few counts support this clonotype. CDR3: CASSNYRFRQPQHF. The CDR3 DNA is TGTGCCAGCAGTAATTACAGGTTCAGGCAGCCCCAGCATTTT. This rearrangement joins TRBV5-6 to TRBJ1-5; maybe TRBD1 (5 bases). Looked up from germline, CDR1 is SGHDT and CDR2 is YYEEEE. The ends were cut back, 5 bases at V and 7 bases at J, with 16 bases in the middle. This CDR3 region has 14 residues. Complete variable domain (other parts from reference TRBV5-6 and TRBJ1-5): DAGVTQSPTHLIKTRGQQVTLRCSPKSGHDTVSWYQQALGQGPQFIFQYYEEEERQRGNFPDRFSGHQFPNYSSELNVNALLLGDSALYLCASSNYRFRQPQHFGDGTRLSIL.

This chain connects TRBV4-2 to TRBJ2-3, with 7 bases that match TRBD2. V lost 8 bases and J lost 1; bases outside the gene matches: 6. Germline V lookup: CDR1 LGHNA, CDR2 YNFKEQ. The CDR3 runs 14 residues. CDR3 bases: TGTGCCAGCTCGGGGACTAAACGCACAGATACGCAGTATTTT. Residues: CASSGTKRTDTQYF.

The gene calls are TRBV6-6 and TRBJ2-7; unclear D gene. The CDR3 is made up of 14 amino acids. The germline V and J ends were trimmed by 4 bases and 0 bases, with 10 bases remaining between them. The germline V gene encodes CDR1 MNHNY and CDR2 SVGAGI (reference sequence). CDR3: CASSWEGSSYEQYF. CDR3 sequence (DNA): TGTGCCAGCAGTTGGGAAGGCAGCTCCTACGAGCAGTACTTC.

This clonotype came up a few times. The chain employs TRBV29-1 and TRBJ2-3, with D maybe TRBD2 (5 bases). Trimming stripped 3 bases from V and 0 bases from J, with 10 bases between. Germline CDR1 and CDR2: SQVTM and ANQGSEA. The CDR3 runs to 14 residues. The CDR3 spells CSVERVPSTDTQYF. The CDR3, as DNA: TGCAGCGTTGAGAGGGTGCCGAGCACAGATACGCAGTATTTT.

The CDR3 region is CASSFTGPSPLHF. The CDR3 DNA sequence: TGTGCCAGCAGCTTTACAGGGCCTTCACCCCTCCACTTT. The chain couples TRBV7-9 to TRBJ1-6, with D possibly matching TRBD1 (6 bases). CDR3 length: 13 amino acids. CDR1 is SEHNR, CDR2 FQNEAQ, per germline (reference sequence). V lost 3 bases to trimming and J lost 9 bases, with 9 bases between them. Drawing the rest from reference TRBV7-9 and TRBJ1-6, the complete variable domain is DTGVSQNPRHKITKRGQNVTFRCDPISEHNRLYWYRQTLGQGPEFLTYFQNEAQLEKSRLLSDRFSAERPKGSFSTLEIQRTEQGDSAMYLCASSFTGPSPLHFGNGTRLTVT.

With respect to this clonotype: One junction end disagrees with the germline gene, perhaps due to a read error. The rearrangement joins TRBV4-2 to TRBJ2-1; 12 bases map to TRBD2. This CDR3 has 14 amino acids. Germline V gene data show CDR1 as LGHNA and CDR2 as YNFKEQ. The CDR3 region has the DNA TGTGCCAGCAGCCAAGATCTGCGACTAGCGGGGGCCAACTTC. Translated, it gives CASSQDLRLAGANF.

This chain joins TRBV19 and TRBJ1-5, with D unclear. The CDR3 sequence is 15 residues long. V gave up 3 bases and J gave up 7 bases, with 16 bases separating them. CDR1 LNHDA and CDR2 SQIVND come from the germline V gene (reference sequence). DNA of the CDR3: TGTGCCAGTAGTATCGGCTCATTTTCGGGGCAGCCCCAGCATTTT. Amino acid sequence: CASSIGSFSGQPQHF.

The table lists this clonotype with a few counts. The chain couples TRBV7-8 to TRBJ1-2, with D hard to call. Germline-derived CDR1 and CDR2 are SGHVS and FQNEAQ. The ends were cut back, 0 bases at V and 4 bases at J, with 15 bases in the middle. The CDR3 has 16 amino acids. The CDR3: CASSLAPPATGYGYTF. The CDR3 DNA reads TGTGCCAGCAGCTTAGCCCCCCCAGCAACTGGCTATGGCTACACCTTC.

This clonotype was seen ten or more times. The V gene is TRBV5-6, the J gene TRBJ2-3; D is tentatively TRBD1 or TRBD2 (5 bases each). Germline CDR1 is SGHDT and CDR2 is YYEEEE. Trimming removed 3 bases at V and 4 bases at J, with 9 bases between. The CDR3 is made up of 13 amino acids. CDR3 sequence: CASSWDVADTQYF. The CDR3 DNA sequence: TGTGCCAGCAGCTGGGACGTGGCAGATACGCAGTATTTT.

The chain is built from TRBV12-5 and TRBJ2-5, with D unresolved. CDR1 is LGHNT, CDR2 FRNRAP, per germline. Trimming removed 5 bases from V and 5 bases from J, with 9 bases in between. The CDR3 runs to 12 residues. CDR3 protein: CASGPGLETQYF. CDR3 DNA: TGTGCTAGTGGTCCAGGTCTCGAGACCCAGTACTTC.

The chain employs TRBV2 and TRBJ2-2; D not certain. In germline, CDR1 is SNHLY, CDR2 FYNNEI. This CDR3 contains 13 residues. V was cut by 2 bases and J by 7 bases, with 8 bases left in between. The CDR3 nucleotides read TGTGCCAGCAGTGAATCGCAGATCGGGGAGCTGTTTTTT. Translating gives CASSESQIGELFF. Full variable domain (missing parts from reference TRBV2 and TRBJ2-2): EPEVTQTPSHQVTQMGQEVILRCVPISNHLYFYWYRQILGQKVEFLVSFYNNEISEKSEIFDDQFSVERPDGSNFTLKIRSTKLEDSAMYFCASSESQIGELFFGEGSRLTVL.

The chain couples TRBV11-2 to TRBJ2-4, with D unclear. Germline lookup yields CDR1 SGHAT and CDR2 FQNNGV. CDR3 length: 16 amino acids. V was cut by 0 bases and J by 1 base, with 10 bases left in between. The chain's CDR3 is CASSLELLGAKNIQYF. The CDR3 DNA reads TGTGCCAGCAGCTTAGAACTGTTAGGGGCCAAAAACATTCAGTACTTC. Combining the CDR3 with reference TRBV11-2 and TRBJ2-4 gives the whole variable domain EAGVAQSPRYKIIEKRQSVAFWCNPISGHATLYWYQQILGQGPKLLIQFQNNGVVDDSQLPKDRFSAERLKGVDSTLKIQPAKLEDSAVYLCASSLELLGAKNIQYFGAGTRLSVL.

The CDR3 protein is CASSPPTGWAYGYTF. Written as DNA, the CDR3 is TGTGCCAGCTCACCTCCCACAGGGTGGGCCTATGGCTACACCTTC. The V and J genes are TRBV18 and TRBJ1-2, with D tentatively TRBD1 (6 bases). Trimming cost V 3 bases and J 4 bases, with 15 bases left between them. The CDR3 runs 15 residues. Germline values: CDR1 KGHSH, CDR2 LQKENI.

The chain employs TRBV25-1 and TRBJ1-2; 11 nucleotides align to TRBD1. The CDR3 loop spans 13 amino acids. V shed 4 bases, J shed 6 bases, and the junction held 1 base outside the gene matches. Germline V gene data show CDR1 as MGHDK and CDR2 as SYGVNS. Written as DNA, the CDR3 is TGTGCCAGCAGTGGGGGACAGGGGGATGGCTACACCTTC. It codes for CASSGGQGDGYTF.

This clonotype was detected a few times. The V and J genes are TRBV20-1 and TRBJ2-6; TRBD2 is a possible D gene (5 bases). The CDR3 is 14 amino acids. CDR1 and CDR2 from the germline V gene are DFQATT and SNEGSKA (reference sequence). The V and J ends lost 2 bases and 0 bases respectively, with 5 bases between them. CDR3 amino acids: CSARRGSGANVLTF. Here the CDR3 DNA reads TGCAGTGCTAGACGGGGCTCTGGGGCCAACGTCCTGACTTTC.

As DNA, the CDR3 is TGTGCCAGCAGCTTGTGGCAGGGGGCCTACGAGCAGTACTTC. The encoded protein is CASSLWQGAYEQYF. This chain uses TRBV11-2 with TRBJ2-7; 7 bases align to TRBD1. Germline assignment: CDR1 SGHAT and CDR2 FQNNGV. V lost 3 bases, J lost 2 bases, and 4 bases stayed unmatched. This CDR3 has 14 residues.

This clonotype has at least ten counts. This chain uses TRBV5-1 with TRBJ2-2; possible D gene TRBD2, 6 bases. V shed 8 bases and J shed 3 bases, with 17 bases lying between them. The CDR3 sequence is 15 residues long. The germline gives CDR1 SGHRS, CDR2 YFSETQ. The CDR3, as DNA: TGCGCCAGTGAGCCGGGACTCACTTACACCGGGGAGCTGTTTTTT. Protein product: CASEPGLTYTGELFF.

This clonotype was observed a few times. The V and J genes are TRBV20-1 and TRBJ2-2, with 10 bases fitting TRBD2. The J segment lost 0 bases and the V segment lost 1 base, leaving 5 bases of the junction unmatched. The CDR3 runs 17 residues. Looked up from germline, CDR1 is DFQATT and CDR2 is SNEGSKA (reference sequence). The CDR3 nucleotides are TGCAGTGCTAGAGCACTAGCGGGGACCTCGAACACCGGGGAGCTGTTTTTT. Protein product: CSARALAGTSNTGELFF.

The sample holds many counts of this clonotype. The V gene is TRBV7-2, the J gene TRBJ2-7, with TRBD2 identical over 15 bases. CDR3 size: 20 residues. In germline, CDR1 is SGHTA, CDR2 FQGNSA. The ends lost 5 bases at V and 0 bases at J; junction bases unmatched: 14. The CDR3 coding sequence is TGTGCCAGCAGCGGACTAGCGGGGGGGCGACCCTCTACCGCCTCCTACGAGCAGTACTTC. Protein product: CASSGLAGGRPSTASYEQYF.

V is TRBV6-5 and J is TRBJ2-1; 9 bases line up with TRBD1. Germline CDR1 and CDR2: MNHEY and SVGAGI. CDR3 length equals 14 residues. J was trimmed by 7 bases and V by 6 bases; bases with no gene match: 7. In DNA, the CDR3 is TGTGCCAGCAGCCCCGGGACAGGGATGAATGAGCAGTTCTTC. This translates into CASSPGTGMNEQFF.

In this sample, this clonotype turned up a few times. The chain carries TRBV29-1 and TRBJ2-3; D is uncertain. CDR1 SQVTM and CDR2 ANQGSEA come from the germline V gene. The CDR3 covers 11 residues. With 4 bases removed from V and 0 bases from J, the gap between germline ends came to 2 bases. CDR3 coding DNA: TGCAGCGTTGTTAGCACAGATACGCAGTATTTT. This sequence encodes CSVVSTDTQYF.

This clonotype was counted many times. This chain links TRBV6-5 with TRBJ1-5, with TRBD1 matching 7 bases. V shed 6 bases, J shed 0 bases, and the junction held 8 bases outside the gene matches. This CDR3 contains 16 residues. The germline CDR1 and CDR2 sequences are MNHEY and SVGAGI. The CDR3 spells CASSGGTADSNQPQHF. The CDR3 DNA reads as TGTGCCAGCAGCGGGGGGACAGCCGATAGCAATCAGCCCCAGCATTTT.